A selection of T cell receptor beta chains follows, all from one sample in a study of cytomegalovirus exposure and HLA in healthy donors. Clones were read by immunoSEQ multiplex PCR, and TCRdb kept only the in-frame ones, dropping some. This table holds some 210,000 clones, approximately 82% found once. Sequencing input: PBMCs. These receptors all stem from a woman aged 45-65 years in good health and CMV-seropositive. CDR3s include the opening cysteine and the closing phenylalanine or tryptophan. The order of the fields is V gene, D gene, clone size, J gene, CDR3 protein, CDR3 DNA. The D gene is left open where the match is weak. Only some rows state a clone size, as once, few, many or a class for expanded clones.

TRBV10-3	TRBD1	few	TRBJ1-2	CAISATPGQVLYYNYGYTF	TGTGCCATCAGCGCAACCCCGGGACAGGTCCTATACTATAACTATGGCTACACCTTC
TRBV5-5	-	-	TRBJ1-1	CASSVVLTEAFF	TGTGCCAGCAGCGTTGTCCTCACTGAAGCTTTCTTT
TRBV29-1	-	-	TRBJ1-2	CSVPGALSAGRDYGYTF	TGCAGCGTCCCTGGGGCGTTGTCAGCAGGGCGCGACTATGGCTACACCTTC
TRBV27	-	-	TRBJ1-2	CASSREGPGYYGYTF	TGTGCCAGCAGTCGCGAGGGCCCCGGGTACTATGGCTACACCTTC
TRBV4-1	TRBD2	-	TRBJ2-2	CASSQGVGGTGELFF	TGCGCCAGCAGCCAGGGGGTGGGGGGGACCGGGGAGCTGTTTTTT
TRBV6-5	-	-	TRBJ2-3	CAGTTDRGSDTQYF	TGTGCCGGCACCACGGATCGGGGATCGGATACGCAGTATTTT
TRBV5-8	-	-	TRBJ2-2	CASSLRRKNTGELFF	TGTGCCAGCAGCTTGAGGCGGAAGAACACCGGGGAGCTGTTTTTT
TRBV6-4	-	few	TRBJ1-5	CASSDGLTDQQPQHF	TGTGCCAGCAGTGACGGTCTGACAGACCAACAGCCCCAGCATTTT
TRBV4-1	-	few	TRBJ2-7	CASSQDRQVSYEQYF	TGCGCCAGCAGCCAAGATAGGCAGGTATCCTACGAGCAGTACTTC
TRBV9	TRBD2	-	TRBJ2-3	CASSPQGGGAGTDTQYF	TGTGCCAGCAGCCCCCAGGGCGGGGGGGCGGGCACAGATACGCAGTATTTT
TRBV4-3	-	few	TRBJ2-2	CASSYGTYTGELFF	TGCGCCAGCAGTTATGGCACATACACCGGGGAGCTGTTTTTT
TRBV4-2	TRBD2	-	TRBJ2-5	CASRPLAGGGETQYF	TGTGCCAGCAGGCCACTAGCGGGGGGAGGTGAGACCCAGTACTTC
TRBV5-4	TRBD2	-	TRBJ2-5	CASSRSGGGLRSQYF	TGTGCCAGCAGCCGTAGCGGGGGGGGCCTTCGGAGCCAGTACTTC
TRBV7-3	-	-	TRBJ1-1	CASSLGPWGMNTEAFF	TGTGCCAGCAGCTTAGGGCCCTGGGGCATGAACACTGAAGCTTTCTTT
TRBV6-5	-	-	TRBJ1-1	CASSYSAGRRTEAFF	TGTGCCAGCAGTTACTCGGCAGGGAGGAGGACTGAAGCTTTCTTT
TRBV7-2	-	-	TRBJ1-2	CASSLDSSYGYTF	TGTGCCAGCAGCTTAGACAGTTCCTATGGCTACACCTTC
TRBV28	-	-	TRBJ2-7	CASSSARQGSYEQYF	TGTGCCAGCAGTTCTGCTAGGCAGGGGTCCTACGAGCAGTACTTC
TRBV10-3	TRBD1	-	TRBJ1-6	CAISDPRTGGNSPLHF	TGTGCCATCAGTGACCCCCGGACAGGGGGGAATTCACCCCTCCACTTT
TRBV23-1	TRBD2	-	TRBJ2-7	CASSQKAGVDEQYF	TGCGCCAGCAGTCAAAAAGCGGGGGTAGACGAGCAGTACTTC
TRBV4-1	-	-	TRBJ2-1	CASSPTAGGGPYNEQFF	TGCGCCAGCAGCCCCACGGCCGGGGGAGGACCCTACAATGAGCAGTTCTTC
TRBV14	-	-	TRBJ1-6	CASSQDNRSNSPLHF	TGTGCCAGCAGCCAAGACAACAGGTCAAATTCACCCCTCCACTTT
TRBV28	TRBD2	-	TRBJ2-2	CASSPLAGRTGELFF	TGTGCCAGCAGCCCTCTAGCGGGGAGAACCGGGGAGCTGTTTTTT
TRBV6-1	TRBD1	-	TRBJ1-5	CASSHGQEMYQPQHF	TGTGCCAGCAGTCACGGACAGGAAATGTATCAGCCCCAGCATTTT
TRBV7-2	-	-	TRBJ2-1	CASSLGEEQFF	TGTGCCAGCAGCTTAGGAGAAGAGCAGTTCTTC
TRBV7-2	TRBD1	-	TRBJ1-1	CASRTGTGDTEAFF	TGTGCCAGCAGGACCGGGACAGGGGACACTGAAGCTTTCTTT
TRBV9	TRBD1	-	TRBJ2-1	CASSVAQGSYNEQFF	TGTGCCAGCAGCGTAGCACAGGGGTCCTACAATGAGCAGTTCTTC
TRBV4-1	-	-	TRBJ1-4	CASSQEPGEFNEKLFF	TGCGCCAGCAGCCAAGAACCCGGGGAGTTTAATGAAAAACTGTTTTTT
TRBV5-1	-	-	TRBJ1-1	CASSLLPREGNTEAFF	TGCGCCAGCAGCTTGCTTCCCAGGGAGGGGAACACTGAAGCTTTCTTT
TRBV5-1	TRBD1	-	TRBJ2-3	CASSSGQGSDTQYF	TGCGCCAGCAGCTCGGGACAGGGATCAGATACGCAGTATTTT
TRBV6-5	TRBD1	once	TRBJ2-7	CASIRDRGGEQYF	TGTGCCAGCATTAGGGACAGGGGGGGCGAGCAGTACTTC
TRBV29-1	TRBD1	-	TRBJ1-2	CSVAGGRGYTF	TGCAGCGTCGCAGGGGGCCGTGGCTACACCTTC
TRBV9	TRBD1	-	TRBJ2-7	CASSGQGAPSYEQYF	TGTGCCAGCAGCGGGCAGGGGGCCCCCTCCTACGAGCAGTACTTC
TRBV29-1	-	-	TRBJ1-4	CSGTGRTNEKLFF	TGCAGCGGAACAGGTCGGACTAATGAAAAACTGTTTTTT
TRBV2	-	-	TRBJ1-1	CASSEVTRDTEAFF	TGTGCCAGCAGTGAAGTGACTAGGGACACTGAAGCTTTCTTT
TRBV7-7	-	-	TRBJ2-5	CASSLNPGGETQYF	TGTGCCAGCAGCTTAAACCCAGGAGGAGAGACCCAGTACTTC
TRBV6-1	TRBD1	-	TRBJ2-5	CASSDRDRVETQYF	TGTGCCAGCAGTGACCGGGACAGGGTTGAGACCCAGTACTTC
TRBV5-4	-	-	TRBJ1-4	CASSLTVNEKLFF	TGTGCCAGCAGCTTGACAGTCAATGAAAAACTGTTTTTT
TRBV7-9	-	-	TRBJ1-1	CASSLVGGEAFF	TGTGCCAGCAGCTTAGTGGGGGGTGAAGCTTTCTTT
TRBV19	-	-	TRBJ1-6	CASSPKRQGNSPLHF	TGTGCCAGTAGTCCAAAGAGGCAGGGCAATTCACCCCTCCACTTT
TRBV9	TRBD2	-	TRBJ2-3	CASSRGSGGDVDTQYF	TGTGCCAGCAGCCGTGGTAGCGGGGGGGATGTGGATACGCAGTATTTT